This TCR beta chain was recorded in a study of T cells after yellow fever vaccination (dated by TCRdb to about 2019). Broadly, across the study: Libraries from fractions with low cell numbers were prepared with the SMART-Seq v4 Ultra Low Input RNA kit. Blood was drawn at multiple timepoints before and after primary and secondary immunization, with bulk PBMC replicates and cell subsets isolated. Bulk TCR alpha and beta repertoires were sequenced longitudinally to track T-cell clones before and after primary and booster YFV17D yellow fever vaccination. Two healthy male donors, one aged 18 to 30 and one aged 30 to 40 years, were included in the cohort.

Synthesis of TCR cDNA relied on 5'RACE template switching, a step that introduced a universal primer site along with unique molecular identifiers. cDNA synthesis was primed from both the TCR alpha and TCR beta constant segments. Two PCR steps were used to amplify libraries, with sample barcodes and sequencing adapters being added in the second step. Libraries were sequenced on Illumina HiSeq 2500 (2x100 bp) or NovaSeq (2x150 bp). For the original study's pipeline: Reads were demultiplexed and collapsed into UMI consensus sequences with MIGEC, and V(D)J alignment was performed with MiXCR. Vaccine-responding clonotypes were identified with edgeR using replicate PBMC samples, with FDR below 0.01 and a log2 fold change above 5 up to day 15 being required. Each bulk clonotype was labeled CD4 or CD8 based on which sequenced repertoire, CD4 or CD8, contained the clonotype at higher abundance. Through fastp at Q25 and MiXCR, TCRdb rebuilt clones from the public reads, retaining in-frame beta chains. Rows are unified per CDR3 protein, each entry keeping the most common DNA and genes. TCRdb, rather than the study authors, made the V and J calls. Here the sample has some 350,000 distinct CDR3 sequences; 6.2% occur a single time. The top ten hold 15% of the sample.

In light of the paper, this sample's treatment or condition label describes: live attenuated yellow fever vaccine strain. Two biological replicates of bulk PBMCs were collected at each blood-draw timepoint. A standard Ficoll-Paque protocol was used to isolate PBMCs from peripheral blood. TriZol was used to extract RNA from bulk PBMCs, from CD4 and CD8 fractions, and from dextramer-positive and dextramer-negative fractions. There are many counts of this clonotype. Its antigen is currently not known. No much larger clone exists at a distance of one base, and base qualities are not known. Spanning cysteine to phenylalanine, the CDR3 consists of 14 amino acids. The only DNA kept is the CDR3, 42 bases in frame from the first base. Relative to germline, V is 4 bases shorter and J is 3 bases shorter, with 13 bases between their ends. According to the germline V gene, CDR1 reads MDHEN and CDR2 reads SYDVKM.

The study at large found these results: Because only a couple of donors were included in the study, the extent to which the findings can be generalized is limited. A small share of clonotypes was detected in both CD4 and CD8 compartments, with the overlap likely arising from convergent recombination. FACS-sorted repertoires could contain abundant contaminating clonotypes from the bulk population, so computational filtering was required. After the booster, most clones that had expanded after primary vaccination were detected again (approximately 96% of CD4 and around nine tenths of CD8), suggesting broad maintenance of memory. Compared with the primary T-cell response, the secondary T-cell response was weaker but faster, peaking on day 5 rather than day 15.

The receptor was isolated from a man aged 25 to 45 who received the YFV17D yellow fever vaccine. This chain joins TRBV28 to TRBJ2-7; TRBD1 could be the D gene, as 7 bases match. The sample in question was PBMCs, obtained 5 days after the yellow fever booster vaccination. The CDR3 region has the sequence CASSSGGKGYEQYF. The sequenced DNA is TGTGCCAGCAGTTCAGGGGGGAAGGGCTACGAGCAGTACTTC.